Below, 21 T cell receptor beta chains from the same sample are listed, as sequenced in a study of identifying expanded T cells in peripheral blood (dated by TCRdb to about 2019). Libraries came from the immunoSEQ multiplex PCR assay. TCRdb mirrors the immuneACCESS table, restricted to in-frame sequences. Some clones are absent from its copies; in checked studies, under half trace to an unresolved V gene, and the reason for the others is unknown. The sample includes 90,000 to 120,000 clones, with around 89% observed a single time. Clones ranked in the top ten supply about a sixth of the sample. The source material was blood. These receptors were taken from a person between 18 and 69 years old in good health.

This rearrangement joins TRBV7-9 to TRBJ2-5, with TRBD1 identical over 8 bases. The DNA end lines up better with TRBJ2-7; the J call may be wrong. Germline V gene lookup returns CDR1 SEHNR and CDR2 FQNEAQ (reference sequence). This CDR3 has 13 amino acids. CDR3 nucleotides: TGTGCCAGTACCCCGCAGGGGGCAGCCGAGCAGTACTTC. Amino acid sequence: CASTPQGAAEQYF.

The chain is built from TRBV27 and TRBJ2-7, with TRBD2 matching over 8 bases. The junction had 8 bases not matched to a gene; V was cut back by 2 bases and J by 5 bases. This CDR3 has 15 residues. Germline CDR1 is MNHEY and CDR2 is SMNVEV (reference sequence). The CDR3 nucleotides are TGTGCCAGCAGTTTACGCGGGGGGCAAATACACGAGCAGTACTTC. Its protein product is CASSLRGGQIHEQYF.

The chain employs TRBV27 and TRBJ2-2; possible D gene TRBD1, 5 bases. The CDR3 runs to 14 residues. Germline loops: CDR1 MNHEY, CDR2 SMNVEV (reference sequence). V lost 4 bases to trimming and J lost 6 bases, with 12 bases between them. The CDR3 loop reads CASSWGQLAGELFF. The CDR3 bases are TGTGCCAGCAGTTGGGGCCAACTCGCCGGGGAGCTGTTTTTT.

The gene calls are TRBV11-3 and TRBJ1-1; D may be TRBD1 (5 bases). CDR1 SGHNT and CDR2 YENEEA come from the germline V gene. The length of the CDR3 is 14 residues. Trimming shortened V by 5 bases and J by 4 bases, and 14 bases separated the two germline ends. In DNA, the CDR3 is TGTGCCAGCAGCCGAGACTCGCAGGGCACTGAAGCTTTCTTT. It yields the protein CASSRDSQGTEAFF. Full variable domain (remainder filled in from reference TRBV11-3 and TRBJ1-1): EAGVVQSPRYKIIEKKQPVAFWCNPISGHNTLYWYLQNLGQGPELLIRYENEEAVDDSQLPKDRFSAERLKGVDSTLKIQPAELGDSAVYLCASSRDSQGTEAFFGQGTRLTVV.

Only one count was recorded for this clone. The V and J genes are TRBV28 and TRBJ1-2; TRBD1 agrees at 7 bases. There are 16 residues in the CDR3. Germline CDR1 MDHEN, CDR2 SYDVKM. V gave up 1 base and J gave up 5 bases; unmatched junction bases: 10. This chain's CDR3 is CASSLYEGAKTYGYTF. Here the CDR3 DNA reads TGTGCCAGCAGTTTATATGAGGGGGCCAAGACTTATGGCTACACCTTC.

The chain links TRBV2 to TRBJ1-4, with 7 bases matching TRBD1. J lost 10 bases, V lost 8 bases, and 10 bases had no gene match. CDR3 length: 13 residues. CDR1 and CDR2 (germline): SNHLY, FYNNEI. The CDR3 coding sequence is TGTGCCAGCGGACAGGAGGGTCGGGCAAAACTGTTTTTT. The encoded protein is CASGQEGRAKLFF.

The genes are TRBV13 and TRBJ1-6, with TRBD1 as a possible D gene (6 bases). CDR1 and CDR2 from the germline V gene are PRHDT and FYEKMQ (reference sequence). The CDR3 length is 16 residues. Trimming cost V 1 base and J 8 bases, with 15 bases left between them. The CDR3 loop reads CASSLVRGGAHSPLHF. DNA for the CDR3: TGTGCCAGCAGCTTAGTCCGGGGGGGCGCGCATTCACCCCTCCACTTT.

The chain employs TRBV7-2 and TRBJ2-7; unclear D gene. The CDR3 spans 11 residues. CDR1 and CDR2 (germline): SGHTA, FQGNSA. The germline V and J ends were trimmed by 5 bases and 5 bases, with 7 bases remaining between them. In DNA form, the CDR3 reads TGTGCCAGCAGCCCAAGCAACGAGCAGTACTTC. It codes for CASSPSNEQYF. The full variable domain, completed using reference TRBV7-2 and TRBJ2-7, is GAGVSQSPSNKVTEKGKDVELRCDPISGHTALYWYRQSLGQGLEFLIYFQGNSAPDKSGLPSDRFSAERTGGSVSTLTIQRTQQEDSAVYLCASSPSNEQYFGPGTRLTVT.

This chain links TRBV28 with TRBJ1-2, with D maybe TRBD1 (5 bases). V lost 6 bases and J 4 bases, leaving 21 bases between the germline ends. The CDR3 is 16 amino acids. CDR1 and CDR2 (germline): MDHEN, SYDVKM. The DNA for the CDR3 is TGTGCCAGCAGCCGACCGGGGAGGGACCTACTCTATGGCTACACCTTC. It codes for CASSRPGRDLLYGYTF.

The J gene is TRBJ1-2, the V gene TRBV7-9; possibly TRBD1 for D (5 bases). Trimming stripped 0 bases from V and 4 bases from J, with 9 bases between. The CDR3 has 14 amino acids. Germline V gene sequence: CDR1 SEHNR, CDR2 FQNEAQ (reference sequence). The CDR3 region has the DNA TGTGCCAGCAGCTTAGCCCCGACAGCCTATGGCTACACCTTC. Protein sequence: CASSLAPTAYGYTF.

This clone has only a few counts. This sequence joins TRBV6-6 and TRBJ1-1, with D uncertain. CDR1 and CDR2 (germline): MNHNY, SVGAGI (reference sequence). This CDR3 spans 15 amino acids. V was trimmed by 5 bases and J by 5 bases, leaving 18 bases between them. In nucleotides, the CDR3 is TGTGCCAGCAGTCCACACCAAGCTGAACATACTGAAGCTTTCTTT. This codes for CASSPHQAEHTEAFF.

The chain's CDR3 is CAWRRDRANTGELFF. For the CDR3, the DNA is TGTGCCTGGAGGAGGGACAGGGCGAACACCGGGGAGCTGTTTTTT. The chain couples TRBV30 to TRBJ2-2, with 9 bases aligning to TRBD1. V lost 3 bases, J lost 0 bases, and 2 bases stayed unmatched. The CDR3 spans 15 residues. CDR1 and CDR2 from the germline V gene are GTSNPN and SVGIG (reference sequence).

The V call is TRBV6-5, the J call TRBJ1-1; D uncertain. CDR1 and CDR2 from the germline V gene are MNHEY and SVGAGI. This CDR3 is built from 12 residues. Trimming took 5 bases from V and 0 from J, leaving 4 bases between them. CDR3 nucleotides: TGTGCCAGCAGTCGTATGAACACTGAAGCTTTCTTT. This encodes CASSRMNTEAFF.

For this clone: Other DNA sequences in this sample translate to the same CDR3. The CDR3 DNA reads as TGTGCCAGCAGCTTTGGTTCGAGTAGCAATCAGCCCCAGCATTTT. The encoded protein is CASSFGSSSNQPQHF. The V and J genes are TRBV5-8 and TRBJ1-5; no reliable D call. V lost 2 bases and J lost 0, with 9 bases in between. CDR1 and CDR2 from the germline V gene are SGHTS and YDEGEE. The CDR3 consists of 15 residues.

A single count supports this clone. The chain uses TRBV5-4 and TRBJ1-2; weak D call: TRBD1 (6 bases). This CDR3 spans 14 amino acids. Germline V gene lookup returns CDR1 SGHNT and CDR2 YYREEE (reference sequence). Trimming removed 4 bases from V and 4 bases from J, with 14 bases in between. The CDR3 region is CASSPGGQGYGYTF. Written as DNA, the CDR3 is TGTGCCAGCAGCCCGGGGGGGCAGGGCTATGGCTACACCTTC.

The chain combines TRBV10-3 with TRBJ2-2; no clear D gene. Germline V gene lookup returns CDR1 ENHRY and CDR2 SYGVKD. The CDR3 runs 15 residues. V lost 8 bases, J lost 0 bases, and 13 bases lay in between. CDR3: CAIPMAGSNTGELFF. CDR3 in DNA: TGTGCCATCCCAATGGCAGGATCGAACACCGGGGAGCTGTTTTTT.

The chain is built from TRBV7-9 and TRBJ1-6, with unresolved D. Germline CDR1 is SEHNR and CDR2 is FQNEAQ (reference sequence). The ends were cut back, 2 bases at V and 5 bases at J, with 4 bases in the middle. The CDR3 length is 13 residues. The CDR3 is CASSLFDNSPLHF. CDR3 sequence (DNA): TGTGCCAGCAGCTTATTTGATAATTCACCCCTCCACTTT.

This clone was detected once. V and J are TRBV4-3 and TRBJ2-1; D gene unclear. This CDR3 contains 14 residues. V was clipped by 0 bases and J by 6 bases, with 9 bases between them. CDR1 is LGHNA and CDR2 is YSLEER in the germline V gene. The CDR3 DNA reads TGCGCCAGCAGCCAAGATAGGCAGGCCAATGAGCAGTTCTTC. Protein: CASSQDRQANEQFF.

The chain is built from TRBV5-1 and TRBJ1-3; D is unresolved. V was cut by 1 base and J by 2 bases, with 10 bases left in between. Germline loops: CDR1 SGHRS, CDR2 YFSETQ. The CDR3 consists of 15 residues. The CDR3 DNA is TGCGCCAGCAGCTTGTATCTAGGGACTGGAAACACCATATATTTT. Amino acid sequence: CASSLYLGTGNTIYF.

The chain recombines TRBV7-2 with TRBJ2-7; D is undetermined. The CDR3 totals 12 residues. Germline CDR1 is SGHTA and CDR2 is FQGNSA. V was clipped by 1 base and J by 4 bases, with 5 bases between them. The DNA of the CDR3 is TGTGCCAGCAGCTTAGGGCGATACGAGCAGTACTTC. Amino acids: CASSLGRYEQYF.

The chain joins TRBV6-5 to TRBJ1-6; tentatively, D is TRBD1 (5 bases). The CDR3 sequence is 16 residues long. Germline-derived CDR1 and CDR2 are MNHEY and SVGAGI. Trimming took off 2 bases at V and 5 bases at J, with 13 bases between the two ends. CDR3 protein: CASSYQQVAHNSPLHF. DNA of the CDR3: TGTGCCAGCAGTTACCAACAGGTAGCACATAATTCACCCCTCCACTTT.